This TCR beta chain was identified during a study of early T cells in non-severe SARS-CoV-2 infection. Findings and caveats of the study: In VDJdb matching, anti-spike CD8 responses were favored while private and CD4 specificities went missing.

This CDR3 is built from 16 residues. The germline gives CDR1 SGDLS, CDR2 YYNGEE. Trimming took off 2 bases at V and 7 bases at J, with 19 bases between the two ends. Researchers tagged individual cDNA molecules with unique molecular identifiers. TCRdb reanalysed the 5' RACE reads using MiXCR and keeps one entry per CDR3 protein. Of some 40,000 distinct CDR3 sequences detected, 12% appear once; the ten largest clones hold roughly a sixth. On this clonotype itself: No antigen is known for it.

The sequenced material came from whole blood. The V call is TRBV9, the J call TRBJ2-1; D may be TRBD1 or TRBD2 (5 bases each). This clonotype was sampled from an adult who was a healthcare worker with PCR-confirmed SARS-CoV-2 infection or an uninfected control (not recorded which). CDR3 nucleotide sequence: TGTGCCAGCAGCGTGAGCCCCAGGGACCTAATTAATGAGCAGTTCTTC. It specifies CASSVSPRDLINEQFF.